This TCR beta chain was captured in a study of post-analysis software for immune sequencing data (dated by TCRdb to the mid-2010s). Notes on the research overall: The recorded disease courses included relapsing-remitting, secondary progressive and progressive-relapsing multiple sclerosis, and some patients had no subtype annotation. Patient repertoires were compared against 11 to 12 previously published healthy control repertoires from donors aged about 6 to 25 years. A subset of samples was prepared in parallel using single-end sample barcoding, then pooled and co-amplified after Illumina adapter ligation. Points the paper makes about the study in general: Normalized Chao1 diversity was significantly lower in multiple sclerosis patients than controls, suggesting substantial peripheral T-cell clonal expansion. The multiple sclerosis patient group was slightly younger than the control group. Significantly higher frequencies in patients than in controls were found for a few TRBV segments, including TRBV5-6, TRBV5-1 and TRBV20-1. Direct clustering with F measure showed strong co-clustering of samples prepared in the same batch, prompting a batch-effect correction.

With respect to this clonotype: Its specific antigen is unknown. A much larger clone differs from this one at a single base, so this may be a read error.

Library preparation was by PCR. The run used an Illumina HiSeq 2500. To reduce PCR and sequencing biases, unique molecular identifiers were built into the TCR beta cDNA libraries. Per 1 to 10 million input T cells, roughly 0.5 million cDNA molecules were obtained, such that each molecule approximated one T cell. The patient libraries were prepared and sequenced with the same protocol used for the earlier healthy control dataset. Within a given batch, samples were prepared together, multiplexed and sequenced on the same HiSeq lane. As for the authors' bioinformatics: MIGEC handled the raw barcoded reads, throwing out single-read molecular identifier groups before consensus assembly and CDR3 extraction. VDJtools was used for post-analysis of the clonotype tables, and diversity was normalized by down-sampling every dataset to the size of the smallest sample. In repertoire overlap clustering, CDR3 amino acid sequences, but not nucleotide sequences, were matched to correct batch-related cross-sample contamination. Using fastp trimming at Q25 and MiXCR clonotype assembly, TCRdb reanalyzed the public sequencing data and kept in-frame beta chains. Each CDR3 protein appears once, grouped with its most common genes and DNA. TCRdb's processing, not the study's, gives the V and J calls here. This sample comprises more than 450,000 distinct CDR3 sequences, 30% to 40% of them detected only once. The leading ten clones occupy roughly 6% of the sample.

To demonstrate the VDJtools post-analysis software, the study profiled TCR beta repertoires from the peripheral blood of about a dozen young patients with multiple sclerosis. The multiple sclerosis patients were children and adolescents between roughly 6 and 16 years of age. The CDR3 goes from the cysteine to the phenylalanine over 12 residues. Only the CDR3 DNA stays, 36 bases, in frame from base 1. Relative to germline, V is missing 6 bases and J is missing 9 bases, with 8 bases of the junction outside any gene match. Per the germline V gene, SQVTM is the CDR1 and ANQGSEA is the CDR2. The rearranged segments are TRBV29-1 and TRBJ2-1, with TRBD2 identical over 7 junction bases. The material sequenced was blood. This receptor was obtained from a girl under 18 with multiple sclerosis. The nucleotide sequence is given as TGCAGCGTCGTTCCACTAGCGACTGAGCAGTTCTTC. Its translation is CSVVPLATEQFF.